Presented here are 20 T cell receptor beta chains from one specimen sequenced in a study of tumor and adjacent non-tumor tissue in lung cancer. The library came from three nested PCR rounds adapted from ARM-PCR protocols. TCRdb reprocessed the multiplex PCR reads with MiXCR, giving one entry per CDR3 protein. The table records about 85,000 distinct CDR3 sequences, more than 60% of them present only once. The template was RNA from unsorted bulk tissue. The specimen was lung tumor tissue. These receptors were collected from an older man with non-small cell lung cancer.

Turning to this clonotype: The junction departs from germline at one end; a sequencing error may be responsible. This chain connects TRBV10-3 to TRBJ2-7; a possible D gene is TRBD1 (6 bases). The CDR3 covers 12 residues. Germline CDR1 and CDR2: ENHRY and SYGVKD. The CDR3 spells CTTGTWVYEQYF. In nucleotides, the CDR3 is TGTACCACCGGGACATGGGTCTATGAGCAATACTTC.

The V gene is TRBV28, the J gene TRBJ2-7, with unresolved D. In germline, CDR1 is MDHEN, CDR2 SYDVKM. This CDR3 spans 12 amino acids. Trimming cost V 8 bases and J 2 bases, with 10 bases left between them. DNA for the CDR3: TGTGCCAGCCAACAAAGTGCCTACGAGCAGTACTTC. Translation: CASQQSAYEQYF.

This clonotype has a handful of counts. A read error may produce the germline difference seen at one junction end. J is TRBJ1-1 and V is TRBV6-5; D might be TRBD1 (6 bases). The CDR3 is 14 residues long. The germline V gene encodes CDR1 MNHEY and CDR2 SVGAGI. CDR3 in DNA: TGTACCAGCGAATTGGGACCGGGGACAACTGAAGCTTTCTTT. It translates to CTSELGPGTTEAFF.

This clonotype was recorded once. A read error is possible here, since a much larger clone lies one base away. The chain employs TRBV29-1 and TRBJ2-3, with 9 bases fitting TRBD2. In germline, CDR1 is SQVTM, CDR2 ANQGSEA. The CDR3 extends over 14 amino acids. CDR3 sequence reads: CSGILAGLTDMQYF. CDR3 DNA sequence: TGCAGCGGGATACTAGCGGGCCTCACAGATATGCAGTATTTT.

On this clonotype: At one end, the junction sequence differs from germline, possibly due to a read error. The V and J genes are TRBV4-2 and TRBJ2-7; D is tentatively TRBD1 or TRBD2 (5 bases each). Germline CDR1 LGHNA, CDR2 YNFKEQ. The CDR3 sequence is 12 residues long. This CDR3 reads CASRLGTYEQYF. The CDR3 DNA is TGCGCCAGCAGACTGGGGACCTACGAGCAGTATTTC.

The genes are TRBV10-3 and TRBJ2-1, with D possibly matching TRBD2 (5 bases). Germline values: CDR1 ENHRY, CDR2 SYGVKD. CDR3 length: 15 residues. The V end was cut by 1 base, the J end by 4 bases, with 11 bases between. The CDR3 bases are TGTGCCATCAGTGAGTTGGGAGACCCATACAATGAGCAGTTCTTC. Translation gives CAISELGDPYNEQFF.

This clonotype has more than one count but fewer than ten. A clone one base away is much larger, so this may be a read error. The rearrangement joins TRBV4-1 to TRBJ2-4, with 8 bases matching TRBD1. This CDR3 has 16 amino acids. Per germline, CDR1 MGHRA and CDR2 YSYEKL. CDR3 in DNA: TGCGCCAGCAGCCAAGATCCGCAGGGGGCCCAAAACATTCAGAACTTC. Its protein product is CASSQDPQGAQNIQNF.

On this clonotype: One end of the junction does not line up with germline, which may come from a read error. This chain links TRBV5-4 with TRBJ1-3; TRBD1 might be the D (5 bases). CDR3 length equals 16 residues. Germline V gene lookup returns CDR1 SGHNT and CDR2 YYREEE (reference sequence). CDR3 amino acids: CAGSSSRGSGGNTIYF. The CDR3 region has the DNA TGTGCCGGCAGCTCGTCTCGGGGGTCAGGTGGAAACACCATATACTTT.

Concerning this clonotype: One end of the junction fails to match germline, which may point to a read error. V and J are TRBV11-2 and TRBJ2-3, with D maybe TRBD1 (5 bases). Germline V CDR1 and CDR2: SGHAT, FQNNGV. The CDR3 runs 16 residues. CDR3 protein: CASSLFGAGYSETQYF. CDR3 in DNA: TGTGCCAGCAGCTTATTTGGGGCTGGATACTCAGAAACGCAGTATTTT.

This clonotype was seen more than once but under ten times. The CDR3 is CASRRDPENNEQFF. The CDR3 nucleotides are TGTGCCAGCCGCCGGGACCCTGAGAACAATGAGCAGTTCTTC. The chain has TRBV10-3 and TRBJ2-1; D may be TRBD1 or TRBD2 (5 bases each). The CDR3 runs 14 residues. V shed 10 bases and J shed 5 bases, with 18 bases lying between them. Germline lookup yields CDR1 ENHRY and CDR2 SYGVKD.

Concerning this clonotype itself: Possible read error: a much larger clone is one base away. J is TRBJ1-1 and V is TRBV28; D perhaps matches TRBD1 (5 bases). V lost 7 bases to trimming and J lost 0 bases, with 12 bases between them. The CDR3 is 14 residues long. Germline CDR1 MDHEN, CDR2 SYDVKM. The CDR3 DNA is TGTGCCAGCATATACGGGGGGATGAACACTGAAGCTTTCTTT. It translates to CASIYGGMNTEAFF.

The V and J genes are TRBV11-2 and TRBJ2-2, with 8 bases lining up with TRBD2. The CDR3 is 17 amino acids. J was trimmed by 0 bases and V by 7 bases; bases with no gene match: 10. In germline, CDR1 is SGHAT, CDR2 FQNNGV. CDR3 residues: CASNSPPGLANTGELFF. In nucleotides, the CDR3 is TGTGCCAGCAACTCTCCTCCGGGACTAGCGAACACCGGGGAGCTGTTTTTT.

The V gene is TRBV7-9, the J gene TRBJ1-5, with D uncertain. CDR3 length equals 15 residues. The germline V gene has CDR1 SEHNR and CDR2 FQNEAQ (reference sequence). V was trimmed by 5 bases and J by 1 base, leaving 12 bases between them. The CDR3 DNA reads TGTGCCAGCAGCCCGGATGGGGAGAGCAATCAGCCCCAGCATTTT. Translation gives CASSPDGESNQPQHF. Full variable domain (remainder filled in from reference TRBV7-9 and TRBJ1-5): DTGVSQNPRHKITKRGQNVTFRCDPISEHNRLYWYRQTLGQGPEFLTYFQNEAQLEKSRLLSDRFSAERPKGSFSTLEIQRTEQGDSAMYLCASSPDGESNQPQHFGDGTRLSIL.

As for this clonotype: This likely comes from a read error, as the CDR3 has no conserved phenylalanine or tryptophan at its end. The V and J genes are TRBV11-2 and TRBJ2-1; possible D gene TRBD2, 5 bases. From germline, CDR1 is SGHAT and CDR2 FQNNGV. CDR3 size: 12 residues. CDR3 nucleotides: TGTACCAGCAGTCCCGAGGGTGATGAGCAGTTCCTC. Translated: CTSSPEGDEQFL.

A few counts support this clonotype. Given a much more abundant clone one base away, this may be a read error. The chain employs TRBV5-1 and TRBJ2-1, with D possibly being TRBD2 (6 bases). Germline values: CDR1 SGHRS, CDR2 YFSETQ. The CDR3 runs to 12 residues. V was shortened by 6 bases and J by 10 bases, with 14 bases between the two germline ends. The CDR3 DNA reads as TGCGCCAGCAACTCGGCGGGATTCGAGCAGTTCTTC. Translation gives CASNSAGFEQFF.

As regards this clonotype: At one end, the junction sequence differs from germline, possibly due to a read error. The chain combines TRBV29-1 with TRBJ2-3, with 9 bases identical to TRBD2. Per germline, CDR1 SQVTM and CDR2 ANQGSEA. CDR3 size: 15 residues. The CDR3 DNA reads TGCAGCGTTGAGATGGCGGGGGGGGCCACAGATATGCAGTATTTT. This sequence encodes CSVEMAGGATDMQYF.

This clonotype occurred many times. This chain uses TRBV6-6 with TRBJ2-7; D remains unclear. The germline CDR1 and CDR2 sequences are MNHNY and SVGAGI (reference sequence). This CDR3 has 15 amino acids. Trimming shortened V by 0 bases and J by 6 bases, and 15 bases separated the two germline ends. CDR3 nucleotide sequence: TGTGCCAGCAGTTACTCGAGTGGTTGGGGTGCCGAGCAGTACTTC. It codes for CASSYSSGWGAEQYF.

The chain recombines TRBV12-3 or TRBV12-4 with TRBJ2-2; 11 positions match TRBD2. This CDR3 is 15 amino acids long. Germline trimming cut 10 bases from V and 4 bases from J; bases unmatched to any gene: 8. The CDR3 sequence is CANMIAGGRTGELFF. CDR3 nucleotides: TGTGCCAACATGATAGCGGGAGGGCGCACCGGGGAGCTGTTTTTT.

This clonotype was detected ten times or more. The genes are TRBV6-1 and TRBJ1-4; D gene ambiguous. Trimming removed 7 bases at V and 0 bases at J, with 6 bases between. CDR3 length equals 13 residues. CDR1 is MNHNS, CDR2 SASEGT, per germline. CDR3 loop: CASTGATNEKLFF. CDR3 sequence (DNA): TGTGCCAGCACCGGAGCAACTAATGAAAAACTGTTTTTT.

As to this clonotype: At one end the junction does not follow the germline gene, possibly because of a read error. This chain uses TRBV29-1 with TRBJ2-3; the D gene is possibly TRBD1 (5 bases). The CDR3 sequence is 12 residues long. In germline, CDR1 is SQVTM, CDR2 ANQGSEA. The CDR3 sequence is CSVSDSTNTQYF. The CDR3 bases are TGCAGCGTTTCAGACAGCACAAATACGCAGTATTTT.